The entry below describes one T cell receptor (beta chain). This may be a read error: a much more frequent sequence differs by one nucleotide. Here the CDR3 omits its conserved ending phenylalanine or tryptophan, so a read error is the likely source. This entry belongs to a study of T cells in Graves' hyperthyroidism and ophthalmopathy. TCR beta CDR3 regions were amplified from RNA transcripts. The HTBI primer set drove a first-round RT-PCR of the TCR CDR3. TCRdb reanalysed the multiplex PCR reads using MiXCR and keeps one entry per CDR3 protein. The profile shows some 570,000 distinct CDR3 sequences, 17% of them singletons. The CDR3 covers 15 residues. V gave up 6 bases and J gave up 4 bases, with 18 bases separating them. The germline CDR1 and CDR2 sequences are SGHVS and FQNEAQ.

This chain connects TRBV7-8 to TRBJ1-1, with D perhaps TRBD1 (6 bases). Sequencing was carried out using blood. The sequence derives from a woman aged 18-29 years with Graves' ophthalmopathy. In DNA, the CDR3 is TGTGCCAGCAGAGGCGGGGGGGGCTGGGGCACTGAAGCTTTCCTT. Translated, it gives CASRGGGGWGTEAFL.